Listed below are T cell receptor beta chains from one sample, sequenced in a study of response to subunit inactivated influenza vaccine. MiXCR was run by TCRdb on the RT-PCR reads, yielding one entry per CDR3 protein. The sample contains more than 550,000 distinct CDR3 sequences, about 12% of which appear only once. The sample here was PBMCs from blood, taken on the day of vaccination. The receptors here all came from a man in his forties or fifties who received an inactivated influenza vaccine. The CDR3 runs from the conserved cysteine through the conserved F or W. Each record gives: V gene, D gene, clone size, J gene, CDR3 DNA, CDR3 protein. The D gene is left open where the match is weak. Rows give clone size only sometimes, using once, few, many, or a class for an expanded clone.

V gene: TRBV9
D gene: TRBD2
clone size: -
J gene: TRBJ2-3
CDR3 DNA: TGTGCCAGCAGCGTAGCATCCGGGGGGGCTAGCACAGATACGCAGTATTTT
CDR3 protein: CASSVASGGASTDTQYF

V gene: TRBV20-1
D gene: -
clone size: many
J gene: TRBJ1-5
CDR3 DNA: TGCAGTGCTGGGGGTGGGGGCAATCAGCCCCAGCATTTT
CDR3 protein: CSAGGGGNQPQHF

V gene: TRBV20-1
D gene: -
clone size: few
J gene: TRBJ2-7
CDR3 DNA: TGCAGTGCTAGAGATCTCTTCTCGAGTGAGTTCTACGAGCAGTACTTC
CDR3 protein: CSARDLFSSEFYEQYF

V gene: TRBV7-6
D gene: TRBD2
clone size: -
J gene: TRBJ2-3
CDR3 DNA: TGTGCCAGCAGCTTCCCTCTCCCGGGACAGGGACTAGCGGCATTTCTTTCTAGCACAGATACGCAGTATTTT
CDR3 protein: CASSFPLPGQGLAAFLSSTDTQYF

V gene: TRBV7-7
D gene: -
clone size: -
J gene: TRBJ2-1
CDR3 DNA: TGTGCTAGCAGCGGATACCCCTCGGGGCAGCAGTTCTTC
CDR3 protein: CASSGYPSGQQFF

V gene: TRBV6-1
D gene: -
clone size: few
J gene: TRBJ2-3
CDR3 DNA: TGTGCCAGCAGTGATCCGGGAGATACGCAGTATTTT
CDR3 protein: CASSDPGDTQYF

V gene: TRBV28
D gene: -
clone size: -
J gene: TRBJ1-2
CDR3 DNA: TGTGCCAGCACCACTTCCGCTGGGGCCTATGGCTACACCTTC
CDR3 protein: CASTTSAGAYGYTF

V gene: TRBV3-1
D gene: -
clone size: few
J gene: TRBJ2-2
CDR3 DNA: TGTGCCAGCAGCCAAGAGGGACCAAACACCGGGGAGCTGTTTTTT
CDR3 protein: CASSQEGPNTGELFF

V gene: TRBV7-6
D gene: -
clone size: -
J gene: TRBJ2-3
CDR3 DNA: TGTGCCAGCAGCTTAGTTCCTTTCAGGGTCGGGGACACAGATACGCAGTATTTT
CDR3 protein: CASSLVPFRVGDTDTQYF

V gene: TRBV7-2
D gene: -
clone size: few
J gene: TRBJ2-2
CDR3 DNA: TGTGCCAGCGGTTTGGACATGCACACCGGGGAGCTGTTTTTT
CDR3 protein: CASGLDMHTGELFF

V gene: TRBV3-1
D gene: -
clone size: few
J gene: TRBJ2-7
CDR3 DNA: TGTGCCAGCAGCCACGCAGGGAGCACCTACGAGCAGTACTTC
CDR3 protein: CASSHAGSTYEQYF

V gene: TRBV28
D gene: -
clone size: few
J gene: TRBJ1-5
CDR3 DNA: TGTGCCAGCAGTTTATTAGCGACAGGTAATCAGCCCCAGCATTTT
CDR3 protein: CASSLLATGNQPQHF

V gene: TRBV6-2/TRBV6-3
D gene: TRBD2
clone size: few
J gene: TRBJ2-5
CDR3 DNA: TGTGCCAGCAGCCGAACCAGCGGGGGTGGGGAGACCCAGTACTTC
CDR3 protein: CASSRTSGGGETQYF

V gene: TRBV24-1
D gene: TRBD2
clone size: -
J gene: TRBJ2-3
CDR3 DNA: TGTGCCACCAGTGATGGGCTTTCGAGCGGGGCTAGCACAGATACGCAGTATTTT
CDR3 protein: CATSDGLSSGASTDTQYF

V gene: TRBV7-9
D gene: TRBD1
clone size: many
J gene: TRBJ2-7
CDR3 DNA: TGTGCCAGCAGCTTACCTTCCGGGACAGGAACGGGTCAGTACTTC
CDR3 protein: CASSLPSGTGTGQYF

V gene: TRBV9
D gene: TRBD2
clone size: -
J gene: TRBJ2-1
CDR3 DNA: TGTGCCAGCTCAGCGGGAGGACACTATACTAACAATGAGCAGTTCTTC
CDR3 protein: CASSAGGHYTNNEQFF

V gene: TRBV5-1
D gene: -
clone size: many
J gene: TRBJ2-1
CDR3 DNA: TGCGCCAGCAGCTTGGCAATCAGAAGTGAGCAGTTCTTC
CDR3 protein: CASSLAIRSEQFF

V gene: TRBV7-9
D gene: -
clone size: many
J gene: TRBJ1-1
CDR3 DNA: TGTGCCAGCAGCTTAGACATGAACACTGAAGCTTTCTTT
CDR3 protein: CASSLDMNTEAFF

V gene: TRBV7-2
D gene: -
clone size: few
J gene: TRBJ1-4
CDR3 DNA: TGTGCCAGCAGCTTAGCCTGGGTTGGGAGTAATGAAAAACTGTTTTTT
CDR3 protein: CASSLAWVGSNEKLFF

V gene: TRBV20-1
D gene: -
clone size: few
J gene: TRBJ2-1
CDR3 DNA: TGCAGTGCTCCCGGACCTTCCTACAATGAGCAGTTCTTC
CDR3 protein: CSAPGPSYNEQFF

V gene: TRBV5-5
D gene: -
clone size: -
J gene: TRBJ2-3
CDR3 DNA: TGTGCCAGCAGCTTGGGTCGTTCGGGGGTCACAGATACGCAGTATTTT
CDR3 protein: CASSLGRSGVTDTQYF

V gene: TRBV10-2
D gene: TRBD1
clone size: many
J gene: TRBJ2-6
CDR3 DNA: TGCGCCAGCATTATACAGGGGTCTCCTGGGGCCAACGTCCTGACTTTC
CDR3 protein: CASIIQGSPGANVLTF

V gene: TRBV4-3
D gene: -
clone size: few
J gene: TRBJ2-2
CDR3 DNA: TGCGCCAGCAGCCAAAAGCCGGGGACCGGGGAGCTGTTTTTT
CDR3 protein: CASSQKPGTGELFF

V gene: TRBV29-1
D gene: -
clone size: -
J gene: TRBJ1-1
CDR3 DNA: TGCAGCGTCGGTATACGGGCGAACACTGAAGCTTTCTTT
CDR3 protein: CSVGIRANTEAFF

V gene: TRBV6-5
D gene: -
clone size: -
J gene: TRBJ2-5
CDR3 DNA: TGTGCCAGCAGTTACCCGGACTTAGGGGCCCAAGAGACCCAGTACTTC
CDR3 protein: CASSYPDLGAQETQYF

V gene: TRBV5-1
D gene: TRBD2
clone size: few
J gene: TRBJ2-3
CDR3 DNA: TGCGCCAGCAGCCGCTCCGGGACTAGCGGGTCCACTAGCACAGATACGCAGTATTTT
CDR3 protein: CASSRSGTSGSTSTDTQYF

V gene: TRBV9
D gene: TRBD2
clone size: few
J gene: TRBJ2-1
CDR3 DNA: TGTGCCAGCAGCGTAGCCACCACTAGCGGGAATGAGCAGTTCTTC
CDR3 protein: CASSVATTSGNEQFF

V gene: TRBV6-1
D gene: -
clone size: few
J gene: TRBJ1-1
CDR3 DNA: TGTGCCAGCAGTGAAGTGACGAACACTGAAGCTTTCTTT
CDR3 protein: CASSEVTNTEAFF

V gene: TRBV11-1
D gene: TRBD2
clone size: few
J gene: TRBJ2-3
CDR3 DNA: TGTGCCAGCAGCTATCCTAGTCGACTAGCGGGGCTTACAGATACGCAGTATTTT
CDR3 protein: CASSYPSRLAGLTDTQYF

V gene: TRBV28
D gene: -
clone size: few
J gene: TRBJ1-6
CDR3 DNA: TGTGCCAGCAGTTTATTATCATTGTCAGGTCCCTATAATTCACCCCTCCACTTT
CDR3 protein: CASSLLSLSGPYNSPLHF

V gene: TRBV7-6
D gene: -
clone size: -
J gene: TRBJ1-5
CDR3 DNA: TGTGCCAGCAGCTTATCGGGGCCAAATCAGCCCCAGCATTTT
CDR3 protein: CASSLSGPNQPQHF